The clone carrying this TCR beta chain was observed many times. Sample-barcoded 5' priming and a J-beta primer mix drove a second PCR of 7 to 11 cycles. TCRdb itself ran the 5' RACE reads through MiXCR, one entry per CDR3 protein. The profile shows 700,000 to 850,000 distinct CDR3 sequences, about 37% of them singletons. These data are taken from a study of blood T cells in healthy people across ages. This CDR3 has 20 amino acids. J gave up 0 bases and V 5 bases, and 11 bases lay outside the gene matches. Per the germline V gene, CDR1 is SGHVS and CDR2 is FNYEAQ. This chain joins TRBV7-6 and TRBJ2-1; the match to TRBD2 covers 15 bases. The material sequenced was blood. The TCR originated in a man aged 18 to 29 in good health. The chain's CDR3 is CASSQWAGTSGGSSYNEQFF. Written as DNA, the CDR3 is TGTGCCAGCAGCCAGTGGGCCGGGACTAGCGGGGGGAGCTCCTACAATGAGCAGTTCTTC.